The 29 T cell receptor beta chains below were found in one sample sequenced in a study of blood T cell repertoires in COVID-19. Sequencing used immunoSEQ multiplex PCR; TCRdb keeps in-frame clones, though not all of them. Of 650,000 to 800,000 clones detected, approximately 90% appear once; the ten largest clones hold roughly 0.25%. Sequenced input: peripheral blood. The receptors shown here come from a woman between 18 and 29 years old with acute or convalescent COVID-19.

The CDR3 sequence: CASSLARAAGNTIYF. CDR3 nucleotides: TGTGCCAGCAGCTTGGCCAGGGCTGCGGGAAACACCATATATTTT. This sequence joins TRBV7-6 and TRBJ1-3; a possible D gene is TRBD1 (5 bases). The V and J ends lost 3 bases and 4 bases respectively, with 13 bases between them. This CDR3 region has 15 residues. Germline V gene sequence: CDR1 SGHVS, CDR2 FNYEAQ.

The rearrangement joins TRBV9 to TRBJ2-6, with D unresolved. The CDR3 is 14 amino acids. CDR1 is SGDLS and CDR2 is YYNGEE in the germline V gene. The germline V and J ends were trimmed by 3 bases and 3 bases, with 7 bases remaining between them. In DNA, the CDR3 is TGTGCCAGCAGCGGTTCAGGTGGGGCCAACGTCCTGACTTTC. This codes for CASSGSGGANVLTF.

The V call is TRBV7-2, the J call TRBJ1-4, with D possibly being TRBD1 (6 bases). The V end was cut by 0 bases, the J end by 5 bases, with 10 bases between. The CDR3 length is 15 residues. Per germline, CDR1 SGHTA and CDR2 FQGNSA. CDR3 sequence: CASSLAGQSNEKLFF. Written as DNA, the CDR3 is TGTGCCAGCAGCTTAGCCGGACAGTCAAATGAAAAACTGTTTTTT.

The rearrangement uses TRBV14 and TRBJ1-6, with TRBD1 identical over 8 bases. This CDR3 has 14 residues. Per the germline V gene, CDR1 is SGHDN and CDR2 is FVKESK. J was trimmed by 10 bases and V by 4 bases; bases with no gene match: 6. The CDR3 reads CASSRSGGKSPLHF. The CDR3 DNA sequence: TGTGCCAGCAGCCGTTCAGGGGGCAAATCACCCCTCCACTTT.

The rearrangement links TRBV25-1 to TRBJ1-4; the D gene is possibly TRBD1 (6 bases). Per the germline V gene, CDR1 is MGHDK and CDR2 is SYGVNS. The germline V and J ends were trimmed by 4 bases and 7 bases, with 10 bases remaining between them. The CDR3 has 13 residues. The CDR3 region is CASSGHRVEKLFF. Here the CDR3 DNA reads TGTGCCAGCAGTGGTCACAGGGTTGAAAAACTGTTTTTT.

The CDR3 loop reads CASSHQGTEAFF. For the CDR3, the DNA is TGTGCCAGCAGCCACCAGGGAACTGAAGCTTTCTTT. This sequence joins TRBV7-9 and TRBJ1-1; D perhaps matches TRBD1 (5 bases). The V end lost 5 bases, the J end lost 5 bases, and 9 bases lay between the germline ends. The CDR3 extends over 12 amino acids. Germline loops: CDR1 SEHNR, CDR2 FQNEAQ (reference sequence).

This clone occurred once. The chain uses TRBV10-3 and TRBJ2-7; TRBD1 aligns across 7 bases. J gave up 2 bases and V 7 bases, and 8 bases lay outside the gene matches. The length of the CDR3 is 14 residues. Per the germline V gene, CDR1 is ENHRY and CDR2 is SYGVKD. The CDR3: CAITRDSSPYEQYF. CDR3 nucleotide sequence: TGTGCCATCACCAGGGACAGTAGCCCCTACGAGCAGTACTTC.

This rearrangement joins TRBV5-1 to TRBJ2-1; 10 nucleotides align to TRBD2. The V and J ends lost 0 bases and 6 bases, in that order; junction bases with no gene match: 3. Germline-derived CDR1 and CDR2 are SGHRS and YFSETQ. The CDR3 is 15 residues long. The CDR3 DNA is TGCGCCAGCAGCTTGGCACTAGCGGGGCCCAATGAGCAGTTCTTC. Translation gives CASSLALAGPNEQFF. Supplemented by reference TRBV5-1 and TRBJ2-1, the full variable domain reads KAGVTQTPRYLIKTRGQQVTLSCSPISGHRSVSWYQQTPGQGLQFLFEYFSETQRNKGNFPGRFSGRQFSNSRSEMNVSTLELGDSALYLCASSLALAGPNEQFFGPGTRLTVL.

DNA of the CDR3: TGCGCCAGCAGCACGACAGGGAACCCCTCCTACGAGCAGTACTTC. This encodes CASSTTGNPSYEQYF. The V gene is TRBV4-3, the J gene TRBJ2-7; 7 bases align to TRBD1. In germline, CDR1 is LGHNA, CDR2 YSLEER. V shed 5 bases, J shed 0 bases, and the junction held 7 bases outside the gene matches. The CDR3 is 15 residues long.

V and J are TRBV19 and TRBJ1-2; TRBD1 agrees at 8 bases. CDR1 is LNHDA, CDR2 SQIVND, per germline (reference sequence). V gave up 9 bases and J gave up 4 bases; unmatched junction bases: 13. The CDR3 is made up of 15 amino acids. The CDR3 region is CASQGPGTGAYGYTF. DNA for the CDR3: TGTGCCAGCCAAGGCCCCGGGACAGGTGCCTATGGCTACACCTTC.

The CDR3 DNA follows: TGTGCCAGCAGCGTAGGCGGGGCCTCCTCCTACAATGAGCAGTTCTTC. It codes for CASSVGGASSYNEQFF. The chain is built from TRBV9 and TRBJ2-1; tentative D call: TRBD2 (6 bases). The V end lost 0 bases, the J end lost 0 bases, and 10 bases lay between the germline ends. The CDR3 covers 16 residues. Germline V gives CDR1 SGDLS, CDR2 YYNGEE. The full variable domain, in which reference TRBV9 and TRBJ2-1 provide the parts outside the CDR3, is DSGVTQTPKHLITATGQRVTLRCSPRSGDLSVYWYQQSLDQGLQFLIQYYNGEERAKGNILERFSAQQFPDLHSELNLSSLELGDSALYFCASSVGGASSYNEQFFGPGTRLTVL.

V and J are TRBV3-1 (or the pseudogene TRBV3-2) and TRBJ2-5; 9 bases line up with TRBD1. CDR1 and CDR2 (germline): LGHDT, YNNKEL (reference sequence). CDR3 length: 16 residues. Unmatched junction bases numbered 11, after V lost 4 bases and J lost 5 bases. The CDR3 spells CASSLKGDRVWETQYF. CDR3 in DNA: TGTGCCAGCAGCCTTAAGGGGGACAGGGTGTGGGAGACCCAGTACTTC.

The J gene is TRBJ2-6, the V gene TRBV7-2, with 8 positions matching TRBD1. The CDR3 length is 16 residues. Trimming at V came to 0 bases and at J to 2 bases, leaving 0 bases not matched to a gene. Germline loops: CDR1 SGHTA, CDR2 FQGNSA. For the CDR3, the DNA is TGTGCCAGCAGCTTAGCGACAGGGGCTGGGGCCAACGTCCTGACTTTC. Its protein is CASSLATGAGANVLTF. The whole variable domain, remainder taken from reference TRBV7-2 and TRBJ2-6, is GAGVSQSPSNKVTEKGKDVELRCDPISGHTALYWYRQSLGQGLEFLIYFQGNSAPDKSGLPSDRFSAERTGGSVSTLTIQRTQQEDSAVYLCASSLATGAGANVLTFGAGSRLTVL.

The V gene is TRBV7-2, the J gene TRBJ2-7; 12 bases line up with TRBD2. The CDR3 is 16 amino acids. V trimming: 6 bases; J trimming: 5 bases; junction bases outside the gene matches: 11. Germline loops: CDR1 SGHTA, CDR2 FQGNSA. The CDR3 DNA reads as TGTGCCAGCAGACCGCCTCTAGCGGGGGGGCCCCACGAGCAGTACTTC. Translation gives CASRPPLAGGPHEQYF.

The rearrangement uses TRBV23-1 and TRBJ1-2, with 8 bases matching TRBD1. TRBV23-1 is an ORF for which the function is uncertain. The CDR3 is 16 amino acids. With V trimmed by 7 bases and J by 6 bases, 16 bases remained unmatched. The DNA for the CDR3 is TGCGCCAGCATTTGGACAGGGCCCTCCGTTGATAATGGCTACACCTTC. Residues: CASIWTGPSVDNGYTF.

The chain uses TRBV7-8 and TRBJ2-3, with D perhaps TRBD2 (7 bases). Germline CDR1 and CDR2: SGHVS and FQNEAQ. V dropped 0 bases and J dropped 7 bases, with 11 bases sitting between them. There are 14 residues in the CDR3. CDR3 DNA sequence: TGTGCCAGCAGCTTAGCGGGGGGGCAGAATACGCAGTATTTT. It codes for CASSLAGGQNTQYF.

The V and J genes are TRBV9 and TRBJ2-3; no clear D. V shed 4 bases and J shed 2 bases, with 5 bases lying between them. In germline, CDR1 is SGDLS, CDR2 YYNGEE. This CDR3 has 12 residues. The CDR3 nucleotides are TGTGCCAGCAGCCCTCCCACAGATACGCAGTATTTT. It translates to CASSPPTDTQYF.

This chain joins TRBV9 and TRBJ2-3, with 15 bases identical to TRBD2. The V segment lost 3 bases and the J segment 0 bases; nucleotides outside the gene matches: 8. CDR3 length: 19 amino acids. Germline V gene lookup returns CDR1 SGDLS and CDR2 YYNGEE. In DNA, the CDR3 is TGTGCCAGCAGCGGGACTAGCGGGGGGGTGTTAACTAGCACAGATACGCAGTATTTT. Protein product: CASSGTSGGVLTSTDTQYF.

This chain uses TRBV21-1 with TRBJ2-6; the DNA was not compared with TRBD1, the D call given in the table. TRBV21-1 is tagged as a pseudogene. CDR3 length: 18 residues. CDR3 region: CASSKLTGTRSGANVLTF. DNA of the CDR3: TGTGCCAGCAGCAAACTAACAGGGACCCGCTCTGGGGCCAACGTCCTGACTTTC.

The CDR3 DNA follows: TGTGCCAGCAGCCAAGATCGGCGGACTAGCGGGGATACGCAGTATTTT. Encoded protein: CASSQDRRTSGDTQYF. This rearrangement joins TRBV3-1 (or the pseudogene TRBV3-2) to TRBJ2-3, with TRBD2 identical over 11 bases. After removal of 0 bases from V and 6 bases from J, the junction contained 5 bases not matched to a gene. This CDR3 comprises 16 residues. Germline CDR1 and CDR2: LGHDT and YNNKEL (reference sequence).

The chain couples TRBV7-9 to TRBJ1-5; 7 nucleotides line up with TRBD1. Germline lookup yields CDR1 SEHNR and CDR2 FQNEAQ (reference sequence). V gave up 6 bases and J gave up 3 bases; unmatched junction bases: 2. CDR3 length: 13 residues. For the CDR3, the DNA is TGTGCCAGCAGTACAGGGGCCAATCAGCCCCAGCATTTT. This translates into CASSTGANQPQHF.

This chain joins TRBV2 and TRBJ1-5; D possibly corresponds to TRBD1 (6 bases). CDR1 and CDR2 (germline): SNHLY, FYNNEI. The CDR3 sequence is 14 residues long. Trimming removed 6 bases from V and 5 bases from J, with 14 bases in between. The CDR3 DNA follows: TGTGCCAGCAGGATGTGGGGGCAGGATCAGCCCCAGCATTTT. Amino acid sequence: CASRMWGQDQPQHF.

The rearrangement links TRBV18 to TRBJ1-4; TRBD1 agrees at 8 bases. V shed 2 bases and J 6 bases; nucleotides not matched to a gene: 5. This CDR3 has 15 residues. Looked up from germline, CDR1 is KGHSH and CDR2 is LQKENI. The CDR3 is CASSPGTGQYEKLFF. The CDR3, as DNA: TGTGCCAGCTCACCAGGGACAGGTCAATATGAAAAACTGTTTTTT.

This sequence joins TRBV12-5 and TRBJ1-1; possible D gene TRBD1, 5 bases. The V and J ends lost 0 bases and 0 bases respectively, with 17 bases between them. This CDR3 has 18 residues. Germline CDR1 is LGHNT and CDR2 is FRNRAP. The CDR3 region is CASGLVRSGGRVNTEAFF. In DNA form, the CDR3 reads TGTGCTAGTGGTTTGGTACGATCCGGGGGGAGGGTGAACACTGAAGCTTTCTTT.

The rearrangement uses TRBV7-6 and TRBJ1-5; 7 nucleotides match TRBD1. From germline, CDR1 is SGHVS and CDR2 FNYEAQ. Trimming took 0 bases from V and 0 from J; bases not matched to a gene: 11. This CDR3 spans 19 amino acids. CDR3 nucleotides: TGTGCCAGCAGCTTAGCAGTTATCCGGGACAGATATAGCAATCAGCCCCAGCATTTT. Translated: CASSLAVIRDRYSNQPQHF.

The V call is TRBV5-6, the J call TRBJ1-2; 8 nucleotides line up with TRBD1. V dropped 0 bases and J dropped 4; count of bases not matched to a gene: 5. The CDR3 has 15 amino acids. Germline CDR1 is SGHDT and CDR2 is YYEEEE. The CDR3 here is CASSLGRGQFYGYTF. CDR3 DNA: TGTGCCAGCAGCTTGGGCAGGGGGCAATTCTATGGCTACACCTTC.

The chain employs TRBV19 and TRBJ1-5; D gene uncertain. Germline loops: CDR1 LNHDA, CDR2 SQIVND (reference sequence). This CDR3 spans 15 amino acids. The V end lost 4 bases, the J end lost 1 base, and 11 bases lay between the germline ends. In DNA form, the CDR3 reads TGTGCCAGTAGTACCAGGTTGCTCAGCAATCAGCCCCAGCATTTT. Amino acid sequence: CASSTRLLSNQPQHF.

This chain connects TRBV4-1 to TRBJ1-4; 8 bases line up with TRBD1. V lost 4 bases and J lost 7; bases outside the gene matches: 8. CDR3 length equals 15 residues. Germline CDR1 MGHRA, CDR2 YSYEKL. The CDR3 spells CASSPNQGAGEKLFF. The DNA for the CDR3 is TGCGCCAGCAGCCCGAACCAGGGGGCGGGTGAAAAACTGTTTTTT.

CDR3 DNA sequence: TGTGCCAGCAGCTCCGGCAGCTGGGGGGTGGGTGAGACCCAGTACTTC. Translation: CASSSGSWGVGETQYF. V usage is TRBV7-7 and J usage is TRBJ2-5; the D gene is possibly TRBD2 (6 bases). The length of the CDR3 is 16 residues. The germline V and J ends were trimmed by 4 bases and 5 bases, with 20 bases remaining between them. Germline CDR1 and CDR2: SSHAT and FNYEAQ (reference sequence).